The table lists the clone carrying this T cell receptor beta chain with a few counts. This sample was included in a study of somatic mutations in cytotoxic T cells in rheumatoid arthritis. Overall study context: Patient blood (approximately 31 ml EDTA) was taken immediately after diagnosis and before treatment.

This table comes from immunoSEQ multiplex PCR, and its TCRdb copy is limited to in-frame clones, with some not included. This sample has under 13,000 clones, with 70% to 85% found just once. Positive magnetic bead selection, which isolated the CD4+ and CD8+ cells, was followed by a flow cytometry check of purity. The CDR3 covers 16 residues. V was cut by 0 bases and J by 3 bases, with 14 bases left in between. Germline V gene lookup returns CDR1 MGHRA and CDR2 YSYEKL. The receptor comes from an adult with rheumatoid arthritis. The sequenced material came from CD8+ T cells sorted from blood. This chain links TRBV4-1 with TRBJ1-2; the D gene is possibly TRBD1 (6 bases). The CDR3 sequence is CASSQDSFRTDYGYTF. The CDR3 DNA reads TGCGCCAGCAGCCAAGACTCATTTCGGACAGACTATGGCTACACCTTC.